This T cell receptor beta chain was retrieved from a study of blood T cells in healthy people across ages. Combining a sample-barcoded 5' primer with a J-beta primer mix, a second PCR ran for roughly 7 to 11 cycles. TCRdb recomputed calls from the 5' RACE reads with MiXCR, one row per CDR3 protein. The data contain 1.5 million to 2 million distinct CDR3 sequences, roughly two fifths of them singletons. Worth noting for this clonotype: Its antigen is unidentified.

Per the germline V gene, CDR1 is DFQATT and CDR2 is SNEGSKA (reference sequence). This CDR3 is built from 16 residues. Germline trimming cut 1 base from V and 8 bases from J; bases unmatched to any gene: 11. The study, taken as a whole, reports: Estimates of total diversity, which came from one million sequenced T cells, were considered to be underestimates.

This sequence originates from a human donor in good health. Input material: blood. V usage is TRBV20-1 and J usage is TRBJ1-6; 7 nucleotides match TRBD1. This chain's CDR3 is CSARARDSPRDSPLHF. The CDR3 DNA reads TGCAGTGCTAGAGCCCGGGACAGCCCAAGGGATTCACCCCTCCACTTT.